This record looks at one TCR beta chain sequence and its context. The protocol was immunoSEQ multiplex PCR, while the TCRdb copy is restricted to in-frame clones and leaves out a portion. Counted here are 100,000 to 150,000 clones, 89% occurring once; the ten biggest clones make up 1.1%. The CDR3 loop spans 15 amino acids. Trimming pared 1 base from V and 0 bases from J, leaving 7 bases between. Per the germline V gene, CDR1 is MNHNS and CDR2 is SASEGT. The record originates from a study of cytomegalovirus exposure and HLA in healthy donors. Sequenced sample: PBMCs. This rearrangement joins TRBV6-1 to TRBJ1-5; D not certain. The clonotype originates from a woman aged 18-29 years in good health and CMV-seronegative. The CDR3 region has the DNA TGTGCCAGCAGTGAAGATCCAGGTAGCAATCAGCCCCAGCATTTT. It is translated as CASSEDPGSNQPQHF.